The 4 T cell receptor beta chains below all came from one sample that was sequenced in a study of PD-1 blockade in classical Hodgkin lymphoma. This table comes from immunoSEQ multiplex PCR, and its TCRdb copy is limited to in-frame clones, with some not included. The repertoire holds fewer than 30,000 clones, more than 80% seen once, with around 0.33% in the top ten. Documented time point: newly diagnosed, previously untreated cHL patient sample. Magnetic negative selection was used to purify CD4+ T cells from thawed PBMCs. The specimen sequenced was CD4+ T cells from blood. These receptors were obtained from a human donor with classical Hodgkin lymphoma.

The chain recombines TRBV29-1 with TRBJ2-4; 7 nucleotides align to TRBD2. Per germline, CDR1 SQVTM and CDR2 ANQGSEA. This CDR3 region has 12 residues. V gave up 2 bases and J gave up 8 bases; unmatched junction bases: 3. The CDR3 DNA reads TGCAGCGTTGAACTAGGGAGGGACATTCAGTACTTC. Translated: CSVELGRDIQYF.

A few counts support this clone. V gene TRBV18 combines with J gene TRBJ2-7, with TRBD1 matching 8 bases. The V and J ends lost 7 bases and 1 base, in that order; junction bases with no gene match: 6. The length of the CDR3 is 14 residues. Germline CDR1 reads KGHSH; CDR2 reads LQKENI. DNA of the CDR3: TGTGCCAGCTGGCCGGGACAGGAGTCCTACGAGCAGTACTTC. Translating it yields CASWPGQESYEQYF.

The rearrangement uses TRBV7-9 and TRBJ1-1; TRBD1 agrees at 7 bases. There are 14 residues in the CDR3. V trimming: 6 bases; J trimming: 1 base; junction bases outside the gene matches: 5. CDR1 is SEHNR and CDR2 is FQNEAQ in the germline V gene (reference sequence). CDR3 protein: CASRRQGKNTEAFF. The CDR3 nucleotides read TGTGCCAGCAGAAGACAGGGAAAGAACACTGAAGCTTTCTTT.

The chain uses TRBV7-2 and TRBJ2-7; the D is unclear. V lost 2 bases, J lost 2 bases, and 13 bases lay in between. The CDR3 consists of 15 residues. The germline gives CDR1 SGHTA, CDR2 FQGNSA. The CDR3 here is CASSLSPVGAYEQYF. In DNA, the CDR3 is TGTGCCAGCAGCTTAAGCCCGGTAGGCGCCTACGAGCAGTACTTC.